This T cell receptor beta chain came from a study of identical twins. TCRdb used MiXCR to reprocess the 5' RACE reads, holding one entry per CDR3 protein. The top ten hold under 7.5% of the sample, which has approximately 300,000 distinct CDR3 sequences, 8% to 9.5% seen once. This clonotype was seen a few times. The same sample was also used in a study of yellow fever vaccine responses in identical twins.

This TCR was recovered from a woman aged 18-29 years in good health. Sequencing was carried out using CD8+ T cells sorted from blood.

The CDR3 DNA sequence: TGTGCCAGCAGCCCCGTCCTAGTGAGGCCCGGGGAGCTGTTTTTT. Translated: CASSPVLVRPGELFF. This chain links TRBV6-2 or TRBV6-3 with TRBJ2-2; D is undetermined. The V end lost 6 bases, the J end lost 6 bases, and 17 bases lay between the germline ends. This CDR3 is 15 amino acids long. The germline V gene encodes CDR1 MNHEY and CDR2 SVGEGT.